Listed here are 10 T cell receptor beta chains from one sample, sequenced in a study of shared clonotypes between healthy human individuals. Naive-designated CD8 cells lacked CD45RO, were positively enriched for CCR7, and omitted terminally differentiated effector memory CD45RA+ cells. Clones were read by immunoSEQ multiplex PCR, and TCRdb kept only the in-frame ones, dropping some. The table includes about 2.1 million clones, 85% to 95% detected once. Sequencing was carried out using naive CD8+ T cells from PBMCs. The receptors here all came from a man aged 18 to 30 in good health. Some clones in this sample may be carry-over from other donors' samples.

For this clone: Other DNA sequences in the sample encode the same CDR3. This chain connects TRBV7-9 to TRBJ1-5; D is unclear. The CDR3 totals 14 residues. Germline assignment: CDR1 SEHNR and CDR2 FQNEAQ (reference sequence). Trimming pared 5 bases from V and 4 bases from J, leaving 12 bases between. The CDR3 DNA reads TGTGCCAGCAGCCTACCGGGAGGGAATCAGCCCCAGCATTTT. It specifies CASSLPGGNQPQHF. Looking up the rest from reference TRBV7-9 and TRBJ1-5 gives the full variable domain: DTGVSQNPRHKITKRGQNVTFRCDPISEHNRLYWYRQTLGQGPEFLTYFQNEAQLEKSRLLSDRFSAERPKGSFSTLEIQRTEQGDSAMYLCASSLPGGNQPQHFGDGTRLSIL.

The chain has TRBV6-6 and TRBJ2-3; D gene uncertain. The CDR3 runs 12 residues. Germline values: CDR1 MNHNY, CDR2 SVGAGI (reference sequence). V was pared by 6 bases and J by 8 bases, with 12 bases between. The CDR3 DNA reads TGTGCCAGCAGCCCGGGTAGTGGTACGCAGTATTTT. Translating it yields CASSPGSGTQYF.

The V gene is TRBV5-1, the J gene TRBJ2-1; 13 bases line up with TRBD2. V lost 6 bases to trimming and J lost 6 bases; unmatched junction nucleotides: 18. The CDR3 totals 19 residues. Germline CDR1 SGHRS, CDR2 YFSETQ. CDR3 nucleotide sequence: TGCGCCAGCACGATGTTACTAGCGGGAGGGCCAGGGTCGGCCAATGAGCAGTTCTTC. Its protein product is CASTMLLAGGPGSANEQFF.

The chain carries TRBV29-1 and TRBJ2-7, with 8 bases matching TRBD2. With V trimmed by 0 bases and J by 4 bases, 8 bases remained unmatched. CDR3 length: 15 residues. Germline-derived CDR1 and CDR2 are SQVTM and ANQGSEA. The CDR3 reads CSVEDRAGAQYEQYF. The CDR3 coding sequence is TGCAGCGTTGAAGATCGAGCGGGGGCACAATACGAGCAGTACTTC.

The gene calls are TRBV6-6 and TRBJ1-4; 8 nucleotides align to TRBD1. The trim removed 0 bases at V and 6 bases at J, leaving 3 bases unmatched. The CDR3 consists of 15 residues. CDR1 and CDR2 from the germline V gene are MNHNY and SVGAGI (reference sequence). As DNA, the CDR3 is TGTGCCAGCAGTTACTCTGGACAGGGATATGAAAAACTGTTTTTT. Translating it yields CASSYSGQGYEKLFF.

The chain carries TRBV1 and TRBJ2-7; TRBD2 is the table's D call, not checked against the DNA. TRBV1 is a known pseudogene. The CDR3 runs to 16 residues. CDR3 sequence (DNA): TGCACCAGCAGCCAAGATTCTCGGAGGACCGGTTACGAGCAGTACTTC. Protein product: CTSSQDSRRTGYEQYF.

The J gene is TRBJ1-2, the V gene TRBV12-2; no DNA check was done on the table's D call, TRBD1. TRBV12-2 is an annotated pseudogene. The CDR3 is 15 amino acids. The CDR3 DNA is TGTGCAAGTCGCTTACCAGACAGGGGGCAGGGTGGCTACACCTTC. It encodes CASRLPDRGQGGYTF.

This clone was recorded once. V gene TRBV29-1 combines with J gene TRBJ2-7; a possible D gene is TRBD2 (6 bases). The length of the CDR3 is 14 residues. Trimming shortened V by 2 bases and J by 1 base, and 12 bases separated the two germline ends. Germline CDR1 reads SQVTM; CDR2 reads ANQGSEA. CDR3 nucleotides: TGCAGCGTTGAAATAACAGGAGGGTCCTACGAGCAGTACTTC. Encoded protein: CSVEITGGSYEQYF.

The chain uses TRBV29-1 and TRBJ2-1; D remains unclear. The CDR3 is made up of 12 amino acids. The germline CDR1 and CDR2 sequences are SQVTM and ANQGSEA. The germline V and J ends were trimmed by 2 bases and 4 bases, with 6 bases remaining between them. The CDR3 is CSVEYQYNEQFF. The DNA for the CDR3 is TGCAGCGTTGAATACCAGTACAATGAGCAGTTCTTC.

J is TRBJ2-7 and V is TRBV11-2; D may match TRBD1 or TRBD2 (5 bases each). In germline, CDR1 is SGHAT, CDR2 FQNNGV. The CDR3 runs 14 residues. V lost 5 bases and J 2 bases, leaving 13 bases between the germline ends. The CDR3 DNA follows: TGTGCCAGCAGCCATCGGGACCGACCCTACGAGCAGTACTTC. This gives the protein CASSHRDRPYEQYF.